The entry that follows covers one TCR beta chain sequence. Its target is not known. This sample is part of a study of OX40 agonist ivuxolimab in advanced cancers. The overall study: Enrolled patients in dose escalation had cancers that were hepatocellular carcinoma, melanoma, renal cell or head and neck cancer. Study-wide results and caveats: Clonal expansion from baseline to week 6 occurred in both CD4+ and CD8+ T cells. Normalized expansion of T-cell clones was also low for some nonresponders.

Some clones are missing from TCRdb's copy, which holds only in-frame ones; the method was immunoSEQ multiplex PCR. The sample records roughly 65,000 clones, roughly 87% being singletons. This clonotype originated in an adult with an advanced solid tumor such as melanoma, head and neck, liver or kidney cancer. The sample in question was CD4+ or CD8+ T cells sorted from blood, obtained in a trial of the OX40 agonist ivuxolimab.

CDR3 in DNA: TGTGCCTGGAGTGTCGGGACAGTAGCCAAAAACATTCAGTACTTC. This translates into CAWSVGTVAKNIQYF. The chain employs TRBV30 and TRBJ2-4; TRBD1 aligns across 7 bases. The CDR3 is made up of 15 amino acids. J gave up 0 bases and V 0 bases, and 2 bases lay outside the gene matches. Germline-derived CDR1 and CDR2 are GTSNPN and SVGIG (reference sequence). Filled out from reference TRBV30 and TRBJ2-4, the complete variable domain reads SQTIHQWPATLVQPVGSPLSLECTVEGTSNPNLYWYRQAAGRGLQLLFYSVGIGQISSEVPQNLSASRPQDRQFILSSKKLLLSDSGFYLCAWSVGTVAKNIQYFGAGTRLSVL.